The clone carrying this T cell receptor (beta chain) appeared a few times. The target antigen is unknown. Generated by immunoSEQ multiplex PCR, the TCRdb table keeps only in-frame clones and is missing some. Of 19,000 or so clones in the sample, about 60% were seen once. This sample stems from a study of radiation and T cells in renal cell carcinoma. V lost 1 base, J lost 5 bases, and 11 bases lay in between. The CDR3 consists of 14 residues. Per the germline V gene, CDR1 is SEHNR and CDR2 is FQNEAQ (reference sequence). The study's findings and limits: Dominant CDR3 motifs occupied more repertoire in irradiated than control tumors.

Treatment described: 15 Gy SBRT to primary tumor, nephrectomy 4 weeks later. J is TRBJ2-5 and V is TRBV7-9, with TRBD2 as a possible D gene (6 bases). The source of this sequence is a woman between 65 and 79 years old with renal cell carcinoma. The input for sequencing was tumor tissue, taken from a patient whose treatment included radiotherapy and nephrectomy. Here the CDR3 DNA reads TGTGCCAGCAGCTTAGGGCAGGCGGGGGAGACCCAGTACTTC. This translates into CASSLGQAGETQYF.